The sequence of this T cell receptor (beta chain) was determined in a study of cytomegalovirus exposure and HLA in healthy donors. Overall study: As an earlier analysis found, roughly 170 million T cells yielded about 120 million unique TCR beta sequences.

General study findings and limits: What a later analysis reportedly showed was that an Asian-associated ancestry cluster had fewer N-insertions than the approximately 700-donor mean. Reports indicated that the classifier achieved high specificity and sensitivity in diagnosing cytomegalovirus status. Relative to equally common others, HLA-associated TCR beta chains showed greater clonal expansion in a later analysis.

Points on this clone: Its antigen is still unknown.

Use of 60 Vbeta and 13 Jbeta primers characterized the PCR. Data came from immunoSEQ multiplex PCR; TCRdb stores just in-frame clones and leaves some out. The data hold 120,000 to 150,000 clones, with over 75% observed a single time. The sequenced sample was PBMCs. The sequence was collected from a woman younger than 45 in good health and CMV-seronegative.

The CDR3 sequence is CASSLLFQGVTEAFF. Written as DNA, the CDR3 is TGTGCCAGCAGCTTGTTATTTCAGGGGGTCACTGAAGCTTTCTTT. The chain combines TRBV5-6 with TRBJ1-1, with TRBD1 matching over 7 bases. With 1 base clipped from V and 4 bases from J, the junction kept 7 bases outside the gene matches. CDR1 is SGHDT, CDR2 YYEEEE, per germline. This CDR3 is built from 15 residues.